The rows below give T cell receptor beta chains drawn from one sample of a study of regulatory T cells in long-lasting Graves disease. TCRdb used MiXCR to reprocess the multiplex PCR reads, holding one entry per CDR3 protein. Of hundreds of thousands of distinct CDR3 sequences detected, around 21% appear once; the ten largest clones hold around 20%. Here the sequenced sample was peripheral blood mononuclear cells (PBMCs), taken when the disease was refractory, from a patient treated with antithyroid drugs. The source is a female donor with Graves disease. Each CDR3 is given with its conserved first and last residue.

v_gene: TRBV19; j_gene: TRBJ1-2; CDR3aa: CASTTEQGAYGYTF
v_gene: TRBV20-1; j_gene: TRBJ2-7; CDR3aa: CSAATGEGYEQYF
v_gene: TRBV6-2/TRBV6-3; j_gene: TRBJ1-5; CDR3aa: CASSEVGNGYSNQPQHF
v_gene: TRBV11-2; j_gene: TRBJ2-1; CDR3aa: CASSLERAGGRNEQFF
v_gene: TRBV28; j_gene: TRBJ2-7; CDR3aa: CASSGTGTSGTKRYEQYF
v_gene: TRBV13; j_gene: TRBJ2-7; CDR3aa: CASSSRAASQYEQYF
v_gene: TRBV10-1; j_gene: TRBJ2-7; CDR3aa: CASSLSSYAQYF
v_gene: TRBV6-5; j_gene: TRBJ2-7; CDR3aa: CASSYRASETYEQYF
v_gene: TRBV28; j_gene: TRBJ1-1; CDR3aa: CASSTRDGRAFF
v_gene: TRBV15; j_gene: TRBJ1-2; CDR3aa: CATSRGQGDYGYTF
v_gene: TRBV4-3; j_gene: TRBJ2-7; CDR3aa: CASSQDLREGLYEQYF
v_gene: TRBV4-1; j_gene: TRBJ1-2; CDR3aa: CASSLIGEGHYGYTF
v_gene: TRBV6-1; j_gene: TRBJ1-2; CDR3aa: CASSVMGGADGYTF
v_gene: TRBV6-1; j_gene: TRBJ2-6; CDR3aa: CASRTIGTSGSPGANVLTF
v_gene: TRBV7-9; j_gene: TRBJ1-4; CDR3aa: CASSLLSGVGPNEKLFF
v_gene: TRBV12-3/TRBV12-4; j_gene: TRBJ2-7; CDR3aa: CASRNTYEQYF
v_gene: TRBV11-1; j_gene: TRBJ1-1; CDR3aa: CASSPRGRMNTEAFF
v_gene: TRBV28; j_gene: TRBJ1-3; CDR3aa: CASSPGTGNTIYF
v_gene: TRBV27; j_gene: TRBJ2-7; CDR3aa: CASSFGGRGEQYF
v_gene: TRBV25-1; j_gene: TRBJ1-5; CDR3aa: CASSGKVPGGYSNQPQHF
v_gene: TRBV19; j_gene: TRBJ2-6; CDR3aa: CASSFSAESGANVLTF
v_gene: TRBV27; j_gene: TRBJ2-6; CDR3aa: CASSLLGSSSGANVLTF
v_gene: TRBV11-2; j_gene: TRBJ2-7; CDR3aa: CASGTSFFAYEQYF
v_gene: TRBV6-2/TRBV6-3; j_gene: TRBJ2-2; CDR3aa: CASSYSTSGRGGGELFF
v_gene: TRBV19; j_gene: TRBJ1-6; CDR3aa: CATGYNSPLHF
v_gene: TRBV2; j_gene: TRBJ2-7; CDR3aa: CASSTRDRGGYEQYF
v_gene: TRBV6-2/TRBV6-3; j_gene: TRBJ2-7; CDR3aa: CATSPWTSGRGEQYF
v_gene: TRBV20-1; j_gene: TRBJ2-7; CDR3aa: CSARATRSYYEQYF
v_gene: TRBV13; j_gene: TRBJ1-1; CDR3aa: CASSLAAAEAFF
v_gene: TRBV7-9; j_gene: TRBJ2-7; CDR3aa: CASSVGQGTDEQYF
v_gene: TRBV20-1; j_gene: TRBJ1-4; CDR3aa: CSAPLTGVDEKLFF
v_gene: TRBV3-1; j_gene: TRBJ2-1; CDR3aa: CASSQTQAGRRDEQFF
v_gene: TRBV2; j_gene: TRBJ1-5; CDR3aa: CASKGDGQDYQPQHF
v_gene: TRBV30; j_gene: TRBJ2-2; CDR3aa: CAWSLNTGELFF
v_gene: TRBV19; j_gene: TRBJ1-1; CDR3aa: CASSIIGNTEAFF
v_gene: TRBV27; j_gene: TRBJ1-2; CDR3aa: CASNGKQRICGYTF
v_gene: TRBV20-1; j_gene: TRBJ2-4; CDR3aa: CSARYLATLAKNIQYF
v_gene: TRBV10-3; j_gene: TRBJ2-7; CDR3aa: CAIRDDRRQNEQYF
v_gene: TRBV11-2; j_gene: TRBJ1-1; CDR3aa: CASSSIQGASGTEAFF